The rows below give T cell receptor beta chains drawn from one sample of a study of CD8 T cells in ankylosing spondylitis. In TCRdb, the 5' RACE reads were re-called with MiXCR into one record per CDR3 protein. Of about 36,000 distinct CDR3 sequences listed, 13% are singletons. Sequences were obtained from synovial fluid, either unsorted or a sorted T cell fraction (not recorded which). The source of these receptors is a male donor with ankylosing spondylitis. Each CDR3 is given with its conserved first and last residue. A D gene is named only where the DNA matches it firmly. The listing skips clone size in some rows; elsewhere it reads once, few, many or a size class.

CASSYWRLAVQETQYF TGTGCCAGCAGTTACTGGCGACTAGCGGTTCAAGAGACCCAGTACTTC few TRBV6-2/TRBV6-3 TRBD2 TRBJ2-5
CASSPFGTGTNYGYTF TGTGCCAGCAGTCCATTTGGGACAGGCACTAACTATGGCTACACCTTC few TRBV27 TRBD1 TRBJ1-2
CASRGQLEREQYF TGCGCCAGCAGGGGACAGCTTGAGCGGGAGCAGTACTTC NA TRBV5-1 TRBD1 TRBJ2-7
CASSPHRDSSTGEQFF TGCGCCAGCAGCCCTCACCGGGACAGCAGTACCGGTGAGCAGTTCTTC NA TRBV5-1 TRBD1 TRBJ2-1
CASSPRAFPHYGYTF TGTGCCAGCAGTCCAAGGGCCTTTCCCCACTATGGCTACACCTTC once TRBV28 NA TRBJ1-2
CASSIRREELYNEQFF TGTGCCAGTAGTATAAGGCGGGAAGAACTTTACAATGAGCAGTTCTTC few TRBV19 NA TRBJ2-1
CASSSGTGRGAYNEQFF TGTGCCAGCAGCTCCGGGACGGGGCGGGGGGCCTACAATGAGCAGTTCTTC NA TRBV7-2 TRBD2 TRBJ2-1
CASSLFQQETQYF TGTGCTAGCAGCTTATTCCAACAAGAGACCCAGTACTTC NA TRBV7-7 NA TRBJ2-5
CASSLAGAGIRDTQYF TGCGCCAGCAGCTTGGCCGGTGCGGGGATACGCGATACGCAGTATTTT many TRBV5-1 NA TRBJ2-3
CSARGAGRSYEQYF TGCAGTGCTAGAGGGGCAGGGCGCTCCTACGAGCAGTACTTC medium-sized TRBV20-1 NA TRBJ2-7
CASSLPDRPTYTEAFF TGTGCCAGCAGTTTACCGGACAGGCCCACCTACACTGAAGCTTTCTTT NA TRBV28 TRBD1 TRBJ1-1